Presented here are 21 T cell receptor beta chains from one specimen sequenced in a study of T cell responses to AZD1222 COVID-19 vaccine. TCRdb keeps only in-frame clones here, not all; method: immunoSEQ multiplex PCR. There are about 130,000 clones in the sample; roughly 90% occur only once, and 4.5% to 7% lies in the top ten. The sequencing here drew on peripheral blood, taken 28 days after the second AZD1222 dose. These receptors were taken from an adult who received the AZD1222 COVID-19 vaccine.

The chain has TRBV9 and TRBJ1-4, with TRBD1 identical over 7 bases. The ends lost 0 bases at V and 2 bases at J; junction bases unmatched: 7. The CDR3 length is 17 residues. The germline gives CDR1 SGDLS, CDR2 YYNGEE. The CDR3 DNA sequence: TGTGCCAGCAGCGTAGGGGCAGGGGGGACCACTAATGAAAAACTGTTTTTT. Translation: CASSVGAGGTTNEKLFF.

This chain connects TRBV5-1 to TRBJ1-1, with D hard to call. Germline-derived CDR1 and CDR2 are SGHRS and YFSETQ. V was pared by 1 base and J by 2 bases, with 6 bases between. This CDR3 comprises 13 residues. The CDR3 loop is CASSLHINTEAFF. The CDR3 bases are TGCGCCAGCAGCTTGCACATCAACACTGAAGCTTTCTTT.

The chain has TRBV19 and TRBJ2-5; no definite D call. Trimming shortened V by 4 bases and J by 3 bases, and 9 bases separated the two germline ends. This CDR3 contains 13 residues. Germline V gene data show CDR1 as LNHDA and CDR2 as SQIVND (reference sequence). In DNA, the CDR3 is TGTGCCAGTAGTAGGGTTAATGAAGAGACCCAGTACTTC. This sequence encodes CASSRVNEETQYF.

The rearrangement joins TRBV25-1 to TRBJ2-7, with 9 positions matching TRBD1. The CDR3 is made up of 15 amino acids. The V segment lost 0 bases and the J segment 1 base; nucleotides outside the gene matches: 1. Germline assignment: CDR1 MGHDK and CDR2 SYGVNS. CDR3 region: CASSEYDRGSYEQYF. The CDR3 DNA reads TGTGCCAGCAGTGAATATGACAGGGGGTCCTACGAGCAGTACTTC.

The chain couples TRBV5-6 to TRBJ1-4; 7 bases fit TRBD1. The CDR3 loop spans 16 amino acids. Looked up from germline, CDR1 is SGHDT and CDR2 is YYEEEE. After removal of 3 bases from V and 3 bases from J, the junction contained 8 bases not matched to a gene. The CDR3 DNA is TGTGCCAGCAGCTCGCCCCGACAGGGAGCTAATGAAAAACTGTTTTTT. Translation gives CASSSPRQGANEKLFF.

This chain uses TRBV11-3 with TRBJ2-5; either TRBD1 or TRBD2 may fit D (5 bases each). V was pared by 3 bases and J by 3 bases, with 17 bases between. The germline V gene has CDR1 SGHNT and CDR2 YENEEA. The length of the CDR3 is 16 residues. As DNA, the CDR3 is TGTGCCAGCAGCTTCTCTCAAGCGGCAGGGAAAGAGACCCAGTACTTC. Translating it yields CASSFSQAAGKETQYF.

The chain combines TRBV25-1 with TRBJ1-6; 8 bases align to TRBD1. This CDR3 contains 13 residues. CDR1 and CDR2 (germline): MGHDK, SYGVNS. V was clipped by 3 bases and J by 14 bases; unmatched bases: 6. CDR3 in DNA: TGTGCCAGCAGTGATCACCAGACAGGGGCCCTCCACTTT. It encodes CASSDHQTGALHF.

This chain connects TRBV6-5 to TRBJ1-1, with D possibly being TRBD1 (5 bases). V lost 10 bases, J lost 3 bases, and 18 bases lay in between. Per the germline V gene, CDR1 is MNHEY and CDR2 is SVGAGI. The CDR3 spans 14 residues. This CDR3 is CAIRATRGDTEAFF. CDR3 coding DNA: TGTGCCATCCGGGCGACCCGGGGGGACACTGAAGCTTTCTTT.

This clone is a singleton in its sample. The chain combines TRBV10-1 with TRBJ2-7; D is undetermined. CDR1 is WNHNN, CDR2 SYGVQD, per germline (reference sequence). V was pared by 2 bases and J by 2 bases, with 13 bases between. The CDR3 runs 15 residues. The CDR3 DNA follows: TGCGCCAGCAGTGAGAGGAGCAGGAATACCTACGAGCAGTACTTC. It encodes CASSERSRNTYEQYF.

The chain recombines TRBV28 with TRBJ1-2, with no clear D. The CDR3 runs 13 residues. V was trimmed by 3 bases and J by 8 bases, leaving 13 bases between them. Looked up from germline, CDR1 is MDHEN and CDR2 is SYDVKM. The CDR3 nucleotides are TGTGCCAGCAGTTTGTCCCGATTACGGGGCTACACCTTC. Translating gives CASSLSRLRGYTF.

This chain uses TRBV30 with TRBJ1-5; D remains unclear. Trimming removed 1 base at V and 0 bases at J, with 7 bases between. Germline V lookup: CDR1 GTSNPN, CDR2 SVGIG (reference sequence). The CDR3 is 14 residues long. CDR3 amino acids: CAWSAADSNQPQHF. The CDR3 DNA follows: TGTGCCTGGAGTGCGGCTGATAGCAATCAGCCCCAGCATTTT.

V and J are TRBV30 and TRBJ1-2, with a possible D match to TRBD1 (6 bases). Germline V lookup: CDR1 GTSNPN, CDR2 SVGIG (reference sequence). The CDR3 length is 14 residues. The V end was cut by 5 bases, the J end by 2 bases, with 15 bases between. DNA of the CDR3: TGTGCCTGGGGGGGGCTGCCCGAGAACTATGGCTACACCTTC. Translating gives CAWGGLPENYGYTF. Full variable domain (missing parts from reference TRBV30 and TRBJ1-2): SQTIHQWPATLVQPVGSPLSLECTVEGTSNPNLYWYRQAAGRGLQLLFYSVGIGQISSEVPQNLSASRPQDRQFILSSKKLLLSDSGFYLCAWGGLPENYGYTFGSGTRLTVV.

J is TRBJ2-7 and V is TRBV10-2; no reliable D call. The V gene's germline CDR1 is WSHSY and CDR2 SAAADI. This CDR3 region has 14 residues. The V end lost 7 bases, the J end lost 0 bases, and 13 bases lay between the germline ends. CDR3 DNA sequence: TGCGCCAGCATTGCCCGGGCTCTCTCCTACGAGCAGTACTTC. The encoded protein is CASIARALSYEQYF.

This rearrangement joins TRBV4-3 to TRBJ2-2; D possibly corresponds to TRBD2 (6 bases). The V gene's germline CDR1 is LGHNA and CDR2 YSLEER. The CDR3 has 17 amino acids. With 0 bases removed from V and 6 bases from J, the gap between germline ends came to 17 bases. CDR3 amino acids: CASSQEWDGSHAGELFF. The CDR3 DNA follows: TGCGCCAGCAGCCAAGAATGGGACGGGAGTCACGCCGGGGAGCTGTTTTTT.

The rearrangement uses TRBV6-7 and TRBJ2-1; D ambiguous. TRBV6-7 is treated as an ORF (open reading frame) with a function not yet certain. Between the trimmed V and J ends, which lost 0 bases and 8 bases, there was a span of 14 bases. The CDR3 runs 15 residues. The DNA for the CDR3 is TGTGCCAGCAGTTACTCGGGATACACATGTGATGAGCAGTTCTTC. This codes for CASSYSGYTCDEQFF.

The chain joins TRBV27 to TRBJ1-5, with D perhaps TRBD1 (5 bases). V lost 11 bases and J lost 5, with 22 bases in between. CDR3 size: 15 residues. CDR1 MNHEY and CDR2 SMNVEV come from the germline V gene (reference sequence). The CDR3 region is CARLSTRVEDQPQHF. DNA for the CDR3: TGTGCCCGCCTGAGTACCAGGGTAGAGGATCAGCCCCAGCATTTT.

In the case of this clone: Other DNA variants within this sample encode the same CDR3. The chain links TRBV12-3 or TRBV12-4 to TRBJ2-5, with D possibly TRBD1 on 5 matching bases. Trimming stripped 3 bases from V and 4 bases from J, with 9 bases between. This CDR3 is built from 13 residues. The CDR3 DNA reads as TGTGCCAGCAGTTTGGGCCAGGGAGAGACCCAGTACTTC. It is translated as CASSLGQGETQYF.

The chain links TRBV9 to TRBJ2-3; TRBD2 matches at 13 bases. The ends lost 4 bases at V and 4 bases at J; junction bases unmatched: 3. Looked up from germline, CDR1 is SGDLS and CDR2 is YYNGEE. The CDR3 spans 15 residues. CDR3 amino acids: CASSTSGRGADTQYF. In nucleotides, the CDR3 is TGTGCCAGCAGCACTAGCGGGAGGGGCGCAGATACGCAGTATTTT. The full variable domain, in which reference TRBV9 and TRBJ2-3 provide the parts outside the CDR3, is DSGVTQTPKHLITATGQRVTLRCSPRSGDLSVYWYQQSLDQGLQFLIQYYNGEERAKGNILERFSAQQFPDLHSELNLSSLELGDSALYFCASSTSGRGADTQYFGPGTRLTVL.

V gene TRBV28 combines with J gene TRBJ2-7; the D gene is possibly TRBD2 (5 bases). V dropped 4 bases and J dropped 2 bases, with 18 bases sitting between them. CDR3 size: 16 residues. Germline lookup yields CDR1 MDHEN and CDR2 SYDVKM. As DNA, the CDR3 is TGTGCCAGCAGTTCGGGCCAACTAGGTTTTCCCTACGAGCAGTACTTC. This translates into CASSSGQLGFPYEQYF. The complete variable domain, with remaining parts taken from reference TRBV28 and TRBJ2-7, reads DVKVTQSSRYLVKRTGEKVFLECVQDMDHENMFWYRQDPGLGLRLIYFSYDVKMKEKGDIPEGYSVSREKKERFSLILESASTNQTSMYLCASSSGQLGFPYEQYFGPGTRLTVT.

The chain joins TRBV10-1 to TRBJ2-2; possibly TRBD1 for D (6 bases). CDR1 and CDR2 (germline): WNHNN, SYGVQD (reference sequence). The CDR3 consists of 14 residues. V was clipped by 7 bases and J by 5 bases, with 14 bases between them. The CDR3 is CASTPLQGTGELFF. CDR3 bases: TGCGCCAGCACCCCATTACAGGGAACCGGGGAGCTGTTTTTT.

This clone was observed a handful of times. The CDR3 reads CASSLATYNEQFF. The CDR3 DNA sequence: TGTGCCAGCTCCCTAGCGACCTACAATGAGCAGTTCTTC. The chain joins TRBV2 to TRBJ2-1; TRBD2 is a possible D gene (6 bases). Trimming removed 8 bases from V and 2 bases from J, with 10 bases in between. This CDR3 is 13 amino acids long. The germline V gene has CDR1 SNHLY and CDR2 FYNNEI.